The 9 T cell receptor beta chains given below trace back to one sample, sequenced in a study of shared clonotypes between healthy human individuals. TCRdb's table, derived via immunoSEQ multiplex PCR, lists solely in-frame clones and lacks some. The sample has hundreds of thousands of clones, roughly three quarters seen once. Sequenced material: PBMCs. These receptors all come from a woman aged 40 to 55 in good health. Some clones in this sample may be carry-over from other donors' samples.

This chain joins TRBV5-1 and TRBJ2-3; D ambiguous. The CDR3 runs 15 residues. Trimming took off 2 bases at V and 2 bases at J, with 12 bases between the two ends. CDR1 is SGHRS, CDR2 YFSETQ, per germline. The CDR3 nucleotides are TGCGCCAGCAGCTTCGCAGGTCGGACCACAGATACGCAGTATTTT. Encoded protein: CASSFAGRTTDTQYF.

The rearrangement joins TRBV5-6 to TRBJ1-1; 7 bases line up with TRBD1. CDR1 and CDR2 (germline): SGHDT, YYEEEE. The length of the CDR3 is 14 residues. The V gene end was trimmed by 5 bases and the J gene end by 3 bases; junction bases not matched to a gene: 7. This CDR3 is CASRARDRHTEAFF. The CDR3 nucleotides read TGTGCCAGCAGGGCCCGGGACAGACACACTGAAGCTTTCTTT.

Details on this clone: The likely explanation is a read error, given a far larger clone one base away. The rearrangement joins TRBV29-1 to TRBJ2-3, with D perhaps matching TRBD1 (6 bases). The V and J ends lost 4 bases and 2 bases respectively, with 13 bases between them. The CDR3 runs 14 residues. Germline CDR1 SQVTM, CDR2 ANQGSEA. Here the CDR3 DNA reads TGCAGCGTTGGGAAAGGACAGACCACAGATACGCAGTATTTT. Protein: CSVGKGQTTDTQYF.

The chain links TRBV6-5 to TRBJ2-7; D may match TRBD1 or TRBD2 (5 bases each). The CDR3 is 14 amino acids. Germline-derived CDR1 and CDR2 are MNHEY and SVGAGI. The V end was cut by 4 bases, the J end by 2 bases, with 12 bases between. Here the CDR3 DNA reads TGTGCCAGCAGTTTCCGGGTGGGGGCCTACGAGCAGTACTTC. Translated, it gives CASSFRVGAYEQYF.

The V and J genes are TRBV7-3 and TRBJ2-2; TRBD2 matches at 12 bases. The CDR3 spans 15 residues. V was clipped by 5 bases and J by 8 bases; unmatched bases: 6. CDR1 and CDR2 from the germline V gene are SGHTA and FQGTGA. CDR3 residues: CASSTLAGGAGELFF. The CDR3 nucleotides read TGTGCCAGCAGCACACTAGCGGGAGGCGCTGGGGAGCTGTTTTTT.

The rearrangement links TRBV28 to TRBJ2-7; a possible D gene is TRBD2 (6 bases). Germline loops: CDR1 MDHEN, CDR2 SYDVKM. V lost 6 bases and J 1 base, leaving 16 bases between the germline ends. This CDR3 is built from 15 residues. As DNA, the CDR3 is TGTGCCAGCAGAGCTGCCGGGACTGGATCCTACGAGCAGTACTTC. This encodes CASRAAGTGSYEQYF.

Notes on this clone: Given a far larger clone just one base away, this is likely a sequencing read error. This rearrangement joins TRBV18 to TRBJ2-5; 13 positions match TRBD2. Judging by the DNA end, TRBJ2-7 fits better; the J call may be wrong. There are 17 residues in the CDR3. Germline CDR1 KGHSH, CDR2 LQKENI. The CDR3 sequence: CASSSAGTSGIRYEQYF. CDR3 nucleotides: TGTGCCAGCTCATCAGCCGGGACTAGCGGGATACGCTACGAGCAGTACTTC.

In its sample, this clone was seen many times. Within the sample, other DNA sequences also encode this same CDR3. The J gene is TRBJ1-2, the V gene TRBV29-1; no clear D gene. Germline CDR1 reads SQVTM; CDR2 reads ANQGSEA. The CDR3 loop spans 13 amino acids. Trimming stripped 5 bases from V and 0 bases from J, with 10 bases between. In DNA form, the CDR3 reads TGCAGCGTTACGGAGGGCCCTAACTATGGCTACACCTTC. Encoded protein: CSVTEGPNYGYTF.

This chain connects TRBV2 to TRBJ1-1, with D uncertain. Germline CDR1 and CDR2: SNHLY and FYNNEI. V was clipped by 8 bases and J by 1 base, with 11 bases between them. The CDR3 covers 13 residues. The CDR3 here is CASEEGWNTEAFF. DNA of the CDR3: TGTGCCAGCGAGGAGGGTTGGAACACTGAAGCTTTCTTT.